The sequence of this T cell receptor (beta chain) was determined in a study of cytomegalovirus exposure and HLA in healthy donors. The overall study: Most donors, just over 80% of some 400 genotyped, fell in the Caucasian-associated ancestry cluster. Study-wide points: Researchers reported in a later analysis that a missense DCLRE1C variant was tied to TCR beta V- and J-gene trimming. TRBV6-2, TRBV6-3 and some other V segments were excluded as indistinguishable.

Per germline, CDR1 SGHTA and CDR2 FQGTGA. There are 15 residues in the CDR3. V lost 5 bases, J lost 4 bases, and 14 bases lay in between. PCR primers comprised 60 Vbeta and 13 Jbeta primers. Authors' methods: In a later analysis, of 79 million or so unique beta chains, roughly 10 million appeared in at least two donors. Clones were read by immunoSEQ multiplex PCR, and TCRdb kept only the in-frame ones, dropping some. V and J calls plus clone size are reproduced from that table; the DNA served to infer D and trimming. Among around 200,000 clones listed, roughly 85% were seen once. As regards this clone: Its antigen remains unknown.

The TCR was taken from a man aged 18 to 30 in good health and CMV-seronegative. The chain uses TRBV7-3 and TRBJ2-2, with D possibly being TRBD2 (7 bases). The sequencing input was PBMCs. CDR3: CASSMGGGGTGELFF. For the CDR3, the DNA is TGTGCCAGCAGCATGGGGGGGGGCGGCACCGGGGAGCTGTTTTTT. Together with reference TRBV7-3 and TRBJ2-2, the CDR3 gives the full variable domain: GAGVSQTPSNKVTEKGKYVELRCDPISGHTALYWYRQSLGQGPEFLIYFQGTGAADDSGLPNDRFFAVRPEGSVSTLKIQRTERGDSAVYLCASSMGGGGTGELFFGEGSRLTVL.